The rows below give T cell receptor beta chains drawn from one sample of a study of lymphopenia after photon versus proton radiotherapy. The assay was immunoSEQ multiplex PCR, and TCRdb's table has in-frame clones only and misses some. The sample has about 70,000 clones, around 93% seen once. The sequences come from peripheral blood, collected from a patient treated with photon-based radiotherapy. Receptors were obtained from a woman aged 40 to 49 with cholangiocarcinoma. CDR3s include the opening cysteine and the closing phenylalanine or tryptophan. The order of the fields is D gene, clone size, V gene, J gene, CDR3 DNA, CDR3 protein. D genes are given only for firm matches. The size of a clone is reported for some rows only, either as once, few or many, or as a class for expanded clones.

.	.	TRBV18	TRBJ2-7	TGTGCCAGCTCACCACTTGTGCGGGACGAGCAGTACTTC	CASSPLVRDEQYF
.	few	TRBV11-3	TRBJ2-3	TGTGCCAGCAGCTACAGGGCTACCACAGATACGCAGTATTTT	CASSYRATTDTQYF
.	.	TRBV5-1	TRBJ1-1	TGCGCCAGCAGCTTGGTGGTTCTCGCTGAAGCTTTCTTT	CASSLVVLAEAFF
.	.	TRBV12-2	TRBJ1-3	TGTGCAAGTCGCTTAGGGTCGGGGTCGCCGCTCGGGTCTGGAAACACCATATATTTT	CASRLGSGSPLGSGNTIYF
TRBD2	.	TRBV6-1	TRBJ2-4	TGTGCCAGCAGTGGGACTAGCGGGAGAGCGGAAACCAAAAACATTCAGTACTTC	CASSGTSGRAETKNIQYF
.	.	TRBV29-1	TRBJ1-1	TGCAGCGTTCCGGGACTCGTAAACACTGAAGCTTTCTTT	CSVPGLVNTEAFF
.	few	TRBV30	TRBJ1-1	TGTGCCTGGAGAACCGGGACGGGCAGATCGGACACTGAAGCTTTCTTT	CAWRTGTGRSDTEAFF
TRBD2	.	TRBV15	TRBJ2-1	TGTGCCACCAGCAGGGCGGGGGTAGCGGGGCTCAATGAGCAGTTCTTC	CATSRAGVAGLNEQFF
TRBD2	.	TRBV2	TRBJ2-3	TGTGCCAGCAGCCGACTAGCGGGAGCGGATACGCAGTATTTT	CASSRLAGADTQYF
.	.	TRBV25-1	TRBJ2-2	TGTGCCAGCGGCGGTACGGGCACCGGGGAGCTGTTTTTT	CASGGTGTGELFF
.	.	TRBV6-6	TRBJ1-2	TGTGCCAGCAGTTACTCGGAGACCCGAAGTCGCTACACCTTC	CASSYSETRSRYTF